This record looks at one TCR beta chain sequence and its context. In the authors' methods: Amplification from reference gene primers served as the basis for estimated nucleated cell counts. Generated by immunoSEQ multiplex PCR, the TCRdb table keeps only in-frame clones and is missing some. That table is the source of V, J and clone size, and D and trimming were worked out from the DNA. The sample holds 200,000 to 250,000 clones; 85% to 90% are singletons and the top ten take 1.5%. The record originates from a study of blood T cell repertoires in COVID-19. Study information: The study drew acute and convalescent COVID-19 samples from the United States, Italy and Spain. Sources were T cells, B-cell-depleted T cells, or PBMCs; the material itself was cDNA or gDNA.

Trimming cost V 2 bases and J 4 bases, with 17 bases left between them. CDR3 length: 16 amino acids. Germline assignment: CDR1 MGHRA and CDR2 YSYEKL. The sequence came from a man aged 18-30 years with active or convalescent COVID-19. Sequencing was carried out using peripheral blood. This chain connects TRBV4-1 to TRBJ1-2; possible D gene TRBD1, 5 bases. The CDR3 DNA reads TGCGCCAGCAGCCAACCTAGCGGGGGTCTAGGCTATGGCTACACCTTC. Its translation is CASSQPSGGLGYGYTF.